Listed below are T cell receptor beta chains from one sample, sequenced in a study of cytomegalovirus exposure and HLA in healthy donors. The assay was immunoSEQ multiplex PCR, and TCRdb's table has in-frame clones only and misses some. The sample comprises some 250,000 clones, approximately 86% of which are singletons, and roughly 1.2% rests with the top ten. Sequenced material: PBMCs. The source is a woman in her 30s in good health and CMV-seropositive. Both conserved end residues are part of each CDR3. Each record gives: J gene, clone size, V gene, D gene, CDR3 protein, CDR3 DNA. A D gene is named only where the DNA matches it firmly. Where a row states a size, it is once, few, many or the class of an expanded clone; other rows omit it.

J: TRBJ2-3; size: .; V: TRBV19; D: .; CDR3: CASSFGLQTLLTDTQYF; DNA: TGTGCCAGTAGTTTCGGACTACAAACCCTTCTCACAGATACGCAGTATTTT
J: TRBJ2-7; size: .; V: TRBV5-1; D: TRBD1; CDR3: CASSQRTGGESEQYF; DNA: TGCGCCAGCAGCCAGCGGACAGGGGGTGAATCCGAGCAGTACTTC
J: TRBJ2-7; size: .; V: TRBV5-1; D: TRBD1; CDR3: CASSFTGGTGEQYF; DNA: TGCGCCAGCAGCTTTACAGGGGGCACGGGGGAGCAGTACTTC
J: TRBJ2-2; size: .; V: TRBV12-5; D: TRBD2; CDR3: CASGLGGRTGELFF; DNA: TGTGCTAGTGGTTTGGGCGGGAGGACCGGGGAGCTGTTTTTT
J: TRBJ1-2; size: .; V: TRBV11-2; D: TRBD1; CDR3: CASSGQEYGYTF; DNA: TGTGCCAGCAGCGGACAGGAATATGGCTACACCTTC
J: TRBJ2-7; size: .; V: TRBV5-1; D: TRBD1; CDR3: CASSFGTGGYEQYF; DNA: TGCGCCAGCAGCTTCGGGACAGGGGGCTACGAGCAGTACTTC
J: TRBJ1-2; size: .; V: TRBV7-9; D: TRBD1; CDR3: CASSSGTGDELLRYTF; DNA: TGTGCCAGCAGCTCCGGGACAGGGGATGAATTACTGCGCTACACCTTC
J: TRBJ2-3; size: once; V: TRBV7-9; D: .; CDR3: CASKPRGADTQYF; DNA: TGTGCCAGCAAGCCGCGGGGCGCAGATACGCAGTATTTT
J: TRBJ2-3; size: .; V: TRBV19; D: .; CDR3: CASSILRQGSIYTQYF; DNA: TGTGCCAGTAGTATTTTGAGGCAGGGGTCGATCTATACGCAGTATTTT
J: TRBJ2-7; size: .; V: TRBV10-3; D: .; CDR3: CAISEIGGSGPYEQYF; DNA: TGTGCCATCAGTGAAATCGGTGGGAGCGGTCCCTACGAGCAGTACTTC
J: TRBJ2-1; size: .; V: TRBV14; D: .; CDR3: CASSQDTYNEQFF; DNA: TGTGCCAGCAGCCAAGACACCTACAATGAGCAGTTCTTC
J: TRBJ2-7; size: .; V: TRBV6-5; D: .; CDR3: CASSYRSTVGPYEQYF; DNA: TGTGCCAGCAGTTACAGGTCGACAGTCGGACCCTACGAGCAGTACTTC
J: TRBJ2-7; size: .; V: TRBV29-1; D: TRBD1; CDR3: CSVDGTGGSYEQYF; DNA: TGCAGCGTTGACGGGACAGGGGGGAGCTACGAGCAGTACTTC
J: TRBJ2-3; size: .; V: TRBV5-4; D: .; CDR3: CASSPGQPSTDTQYF; DNA: TGTGCCAGCAGCCCAGGACAGCCCAGCACAGATACGCAGTATTTT
J: TRBJ1-2; size: few; V: TRBV6-5; D: TRBD1; CDR3: CASSPLGQGGGGYTF; DNA: TGTGCCAGCAGCCCCTTGGGACAGGGGGGAGGAGGCTACACCTTC
J: TRBJ2-1; size: .; V: TRBV2; D: TRBD2; CDR3: CASSEARASGTGQGKFF; DNA: TGTGCCAGCAGTGAAGCGAGGGCTAGCGGGACCGGCCAGGGGAAGTTCTTC
J: TRBJ1-2; size: .; V: TRBV9; D: TRBD1; CDR3: CASSHSGTGTGYTF; DNA: TGTGCCAGCAGCCATTCCGGGACAGGGACTGGCTACACCTTC